Following are 25 T cell receptor beta chains from one sample sequenced in a study of memory CD4+ T cells and cytomegalovirus serostatus. Using immunoSEQ multiplex PCR, the repertoire was profiled, and TCRdb retains in-frame clones only, with some absent. The profile shows approximately 88,000 clones, approximately 80% of them singletons. Single viable CD3+CD4+CD8-CD45RO+ cells were sorted as the memory CD4+ T cells. The sample consisted of memory CD4+ T cells from blood. The receptors stem from an adult in good health and CMV-seropositive.

This chain connects TRBV5-8 to TRBJ2-5; a possible D gene is TRBD2 (5 bases). This CDR3 region has 14 residues. The V end lost 0 bases, the J end lost 5 bases, and 11 bases lay between the germline ends. The germline gives CDR1 SGHTS, CDR2 YDEGEE. CDR3 protein: CASSLAGSGETQYF. CDR3 in DNA: TGTGCCAGCAGCTTGGCGGGGTCCGGGGAGACCCAGTACTTC.

The rearrangement links TRBV9 to TRBJ1-2; D ambiguous. The ends were cut back, 0 bases at V and 8 bases at J, with 11 bases in the middle. CDR1 is SGDLS and CDR2 is YYNGEE in the germline V gene. The CDR3 has 13 amino acids. CDR3 nucleotides: TGTGCCAGCAGCGTAGGGGGAGTGGGAGGCTACACCTTC. Translation: CASSVGGVGGYTF.

The chain recombines TRBV9 with TRBJ2-1, with D maybe TRBD2 (5 bases). CDR3 size: 17 residues. Germline V gene sequence: CDR1 SGDLS, CDR2 YYNGEE. The V and J ends lost 3 bases and 0 bases respectively, with 16 bases between them. CDR3 region: CASSEEAGSSSYNEQFF. The CDR3 region has the DNA TGTGCCAGCAGCGAGGAGGCCGGATCGAGCTCCTACAATGAGCAGTTCTTC.

The J gene is TRBJ2-3, the V gene TRBV7-2; D ambiguous. The germline V gene has CDR1 SGHTA and CDR2 FQGNSA. Trimming shortened V by 4 bases and J by 2 bases, and 1 base separated the two germline ends. The CDR3 runs 11 residues. The chain's CDR3 is CASSSTDTQYF. The CDR3 DNA is TGTGCCAGCAGCTCCACAGATACGCAGTATTTT. Full variable domain (missing parts from reference TRBV7-2 and TRBJ2-3): GAGVSQSPSNKVTEKGKDVELRCDPISGHTALYWYRQSLGQGLEFLIYFQGNSAPDKSGLPSDRFSAERTGGSVSTLTIQRTQQEDSAVYLCASSSTDTQYFGPGTRLTVL.

V is TRBV4-2 and J is TRBJ1-1, with a possible D match to TRBD1 (6 bases). Trimming left V 1 base short and J 5 bases short, with 14 bases between. Germline lookup yields CDR1 LGHNA and CDR2 YNFKEQ. The CDR3 runs 15 residues. CDR3 region: CASSQGGAMDTEAFF. CDR3 bases: TGTGCCAGCAGCCAAGGGGGGGCCATGGATACTGAAGCTTTCTTT.

The chain links TRBV7-6 to TRBJ2-7; 8 bases align to TRBD2. The CDR3 sequence is 17 residues long. Germline values: CDR1 SGHVS, CDR2 FNYEAQ. Trimming cost V 1 base and J 6 bases; bases outside gene matches: 14. The CDR3 region has the DNA TGTGCCAGCAGCTTAGAACACCCCGGGACTAGTGTACCCGAGCAGTACTTC. It yields the protein CASSLEHPGTSVPEQYF.

The rearrangement links TRBV29-1 to TRBJ2-7; a weak D match, TRBD2 (5 bases). The CDR3 extends over 11 amino acids. Germline CDR1 and CDR2: SQVTM and ANQGSEA. Trimming pared 3 bases from V and 9 bases from J, leaving 12 bases between. This chain's CDR3 is CSVDSALGQYF. CDR3 sequence (DNA): TGCAGCGTTGATAGCGCCTTGGGGCAGTACTTC.

Only a few counts were recorded for this clone. The chain has TRBV4-1 and TRBJ1-1, with D unclear. Germline loops: CDR1 MGHRA, CDR2 YSYEKL. The CDR3 has 13 amino acids. V shed 0 bases and J shed 7 bases, with 9 bases lying between them. The DNA for the CDR3 is TGCGCCAGCAGCCAAGAGACGAAGCTTGAAGCTTTCTTT. This sequence encodes CASSQETKLEAFF.

This clone came up a few times. The rearrangement links TRBV6-1 to TRBJ2-3, with 13 bases identical to TRBD2. Germline values: CDR1 MNHNS, CDR2 SASEGT. The ends lost 2 bases at V and 2 bases at J; junction bases unmatched: 4. The CDR3 sequence is 17 residues long. The CDR3 DNA reads TGTGCCAGCAGTGAACTGGGACTAGCGGGAACCACAGATACGCAGTATTTT. Residues: CASSELGLAGTTDTQYF.

This clone was counted a few times. The CDR3: CASSLNGGSYEQYF. In nucleotides, the CDR3 is TGTGCCAGCAGCTTAAATGGCGGTTCCTACGAGCAGTACTTC. V and J are TRBV7-3 and TRBJ2-7; D uncertain. This CDR3 is 14 amino acids long. Germline V CDR1 and CDR2: SGHTA, FQGTGA. The V gene lost 1 base and the J gene lost 1 base, with 8 bases spanning the gap.

The chain links TRBV14 to TRBJ1-4; TRBD1 matches at 10 bases. V was pared by 3 bases and J by 4 bases, with 5 bases of the junction left unmatched. The germline V gene has CDR1 SGHDN and CDR2 FVKESK. The CDR3 contains 16 residues. The CDR3 is CASSQDRGNINEKLFF. The CDR3 DNA is TGTGCCAGCAGCCAGGACAGGGGGAACATTAATGAAAAACTGTTTTTT. The entire variable domain, with the rest obtained from reference TRBV14 and TRBJ1-4, is as follows: EAGVTQFPSHSVIEKGQTVTLRCDPISGHDNLYWYRRVMGKEIKFLLHFVKESKQDESGMPNNRFLAERTGGTYSTLKVQPAELEDSGVYFCASSQDRGNINEKLFFGSGTQLSVL.

The sample holds one count of this clone. The V and J genes are TRBV15 and TRBJ1-5; unclear D gene. The V end was cut by 0 bases, the J end by 7 bases, with 13 bases between. CDR1 is LNHNV and CDR2 is YYDKDF in the germline V gene (reference sequence). The CDR3 loop spans 15 amino acids. The CDR3 DNA follows: TGTGCCACCAGCAGAGATTACGGGTCCAGGCAGCCCCAGCATTTT. As protein: CATSRDYGSRQPQHF.

CDR3 in amino acids: CAWRQVNYGYTF. CDR3 in DNA: TGTGCCTGGAGACAGGTTAACTATGGCTACACCTTC. This sequence joins TRBV30 and TRBJ1-2; the D gene is possibly TRBD1 (5 bases). Germline CDR1 GTSNPN, CDR2 SVGIG (reference sequence). The CDR3 covers 12 residues. The V and J ends lost 3 bases and 1 base respectively, with 6 bases between them.

The chain joins TRBV15 to TRBJ2-1, with a possible D match to TRBD2 (6 bases). The CDR3 is 14 residues long. V was clipped by 1 base and J by 5 bases, with 9 bases between them. Germline CDR1 is LNHNV and CDR2 is YYDKDF (reference sequence). The CDR3 DNA is TGTGCCACCAGCAGAGGCGGGGATAACAATGAGCAGTTCTTC. Translation: CATSRGGDNNEQFF.

The chain couples TRBV9 to TRBJ2-1; 16 bases fit TRBD2. The ends lost 5 bases at V and 12 bases at J; junction bases unmatched: 14. From germline, CDR1 is SGDLS and CDR2 YYNGEE. This CDR3 spans 17 amino acids. The CDR3 protein is CASSTAGGTSGRVGQFF. The CDR3 DNA follows: TGTGCCAGCAGTACCGCCGGGGGGACTAGCGGGAGGGTGGGGCAGTTCTTC.

This clone appeared a few times. V and J are TRBV5-6 and TRBJ1-1; D gene unclear. Trimming removed 1 base at V and 4 bases at J, with 11 bases between. The CDR3 spans 14 residues. Germline loops: CDR1 SGHDT, CDR2 YYEEEE. The CDR3 sequence: CASSLFPWGTEAFF. CDR3 sequence (DNA): TGTGCCAGCAGCTTGTTTCCCTGGGGCACTGAAGCTTTCTTT.

The chain couples TRBV11-2 to TRBJ2-7; D may be TRBD1 (6 bases). Deletions cut 2 bases from V and 0 bases from J, with 11 bases between. CDR1 is SGHAT and CDR2 is FQNNGV in the germline V gene. The CDR3 consists of 15 residues. This CDR3 reads CASSLRQVSSYEQYF. For the CDR3, the DNA is TGTGCCAGCAGCTTAAGACAGGTCAGCTCCTACGAGCAGTACTTC. The whole variable domain, remainder taken from reference TRBV11-2 and TRBJ2-7, is EAGVAQSPRYKIIEKRQSVAFWCNPISGHATLYWYQQILGQGPKLLIQFQNNGVVDDSQLPKDRFSAERLKGVDSTLKIQPAKLEDSAVYLCASSLRQVSSYEQYFGPGTRLTVT.

The rearrangement uses TRBV5-1 and TRBJ2-3; 14 nucleotides agree with TRBD2. Germline V gene data show CDR1 as SGHRS and CDR2 as YFSETQ. The V and J ends lost 3 bases and 3 bases, in that order; junction bases with no gene match: 12. The CDR3 loop spans 19 amino acids. This chain's CDR3 is CASSSPLRRLAGGTDTQYF. CDR3 coding DNA: TGCGCCAGCAGCTCGCCCTTACGCCGACTAGCGGGAGGGACAGATACGCAGTATTTT.

The V and J genes are TRBV28 and TRBJ2-3; 8 bases line up with TRBD2. CDR3 length: 18 residues. Trimming at V came to 5 bases and at J to 2 bases, leaving 15 bases not matched to a gene. Germline lookup yields CDR1 MDHEN and CDR2 SYDVKM. As DNA, the CDR3 is TGTGCCAGCAGTCTTACCCCAAGCGGGGGAGAACTCACAGATACGCAGTATTTT. Amino acid sequence: CASSLTPSGGELTDTQYF. The full variable domain, rest sourced from reference TRBV28 and TRBJ2-3, is DVKVTQSSRYLVKRTGEKVFLECVQDMDHENMFWYRQDPGLGLRLIYFSYDVKMKEKGDIPEGYSVSREKKERFSLILESASTNQTSMYLCASSLTPSGGELTDTQYFGPGTRLTVL.

This clone was recorded a few times. The chain combines TRBV9 with TRBJ1-3; D unresolved. Trimming took 4 bases from V and 5 from J, leaving 7 bases between them. Germline V CDR1 and CDR2: SGDLS, YYNGEE. The CDR3 is 12 amino acids. The CDR3: CASSSKRNTIYF. The CDR3 DNA follows: TGTGCCAGCAGCTCCAAGAGAAACACCATATATTTT.

This chain links TRBV2 with TRBJ1-2; D is possibly TRBD1 (6 bases). Germline V gene data show CDR1 as SNHLY and CDR2 as FYNNEI. Trimming cost V 5 bases and J 2 bases, with 12 bases left between them. The CDR3 runs to 14 residues. CDR3 residues: CASSLQQGNYGYTF. For the CDR3, the DNA is TGTGCCAGCAGTCTTCAACAGGGCAACTATGGCTACACCTTC.

This chain's CDR3 is CASSPATSNWAQHF. The CDR3 bases are TGTGCCAGCAGCCCGGCCACCTCCAATTGGGCCCAGCATTTT. V gene TRBV28 combines with J gene TRBJ1-5, with D uncertain. The CDR3 contains 14 residues. Trimming stripped 6 bases from V and 11 bases from J, with 20 bases between. CDR1 and CDR2 (germline): MDHEN, SYDVKM. Full variable domain (outside the CDR3, taken from reference TRBV28 and TRBJ1-5): DVKVTQSSRYLVKRTGEKVFLECVQDMDHENMFWYRQDPGLGLRLIYFSYDVKMKEKGDIPEGYSVSREKKERFSLILESASTNQTSMYLCASSPATSNWAQHFGDGTRLSIL.

V and J are TRBV6-1 and TRBJ1-2; no reliable D call. Germline CDR1 is MNHNS and CDR2 is SASEGT. The CDR3 extends over 13 amino acids. Trimming cost V 9 bases and J 4 bases, with 15 bases left between them. The CDR3 coding sequence is TGTGCCAGTAGGTGGCAGGACGGCTATGGCTACACCTTC. Protein product: CASRWQDGYGYTF.

This rearrangement joins TRBV27 to TRBJ2-2; weak D call: TRBD1 (7 bases). From germline, CDR1 is MNHEY and CDR2 SMNVEV (reference sequence). V was shortened by 5 bases and J by 4 bases, with 14 bases between the two germline ends. CDR3 length equals 15 residues. CDR3 bases: TGTGCCAGCAGTCCTAGACAGGGAGGCACCGGGGAGCTGTTTTTT. This translates into CASSPRQGGTGELFF.

The chain links TRBV7-8 to TRBJ1-5, with D possibly matching TRBD1 (6 bases). Germline loops: CDR1 SGHVS, CDR2 FQNEAQ. V lost 5 bases, J lost 3 bases, and 8 bases lay in between. This CDR3 has 13 residues. CDR3 loop: CASSQGHNQPQHF. The CDR3 nucleotides are TGTGCCAGCAGCCAGGGGCACAATCAGCCCCAGCATTTT.